These 25 T cell receptor beta chains came from one sample sequenced in a study of T cell repertoires in cytomegalovirus infection. TCRdb reprocessed the reads via MiXCR and lists one record per CDR3 protein. The sample includes under 850,000 distinct CDR3 sequences, less than 40% of them seen just once. The specimen was PBMCs. The receptor source for this set is a human donor in good health (CMV status not recorded). Some clones in this sample may be carry-over from other donors' samples.

The CDR3 DNA reads TGTGCCACCAGCAAGGGACTGCGGGACACTGAAGCTTTCTTT. Translated: CATSKGLRDTEAFF. V is TRBV15 and J is TRBJ1-1; D perhaps matches TRBD1 (5 bases). This CDR3 contains 14 residues. The germline gives CDR1 LNHNV, CDR2 YYDKDF (reference sequence). Trimming shortened V by 4 bases and J by 3 bases, and 12 bases separated the two germline ends.

This clonotype was detected ten times or more. This chain joins TRBV7-9 and TRBJ2-2, with 9 bases matching TRBD1. Unmatched junction bases numbered 14, after V lost 4 bases and J lost 8 bases. Germline lookup yields CDR1 SEHNR and CDR2 FQNEAQ (reference sequence). CDR3 length: 17 amino acids. The CDR3 sequence: CASSSFTTGGRRGELFF. In nucleotides, the CDR3 is TGTGCCAGCAGCTCCTTTACGACAGGGGGTAGGCGTGGGGAGCTGTTTTTT. The variable domain in full, completed from reference TRBV7-9 and TRBJ2-2, reads DTGVSQNPRHKITKRGQNVTFRCDPISEHNRLYWYRQTLGQGPEFLTYFQNEAQLEKSRLLSDRFSAERPKGSFSTLEIQRTEQGDSAMYLCASSSFTTGGRRGELFFGEGSRLTVL.

The sample holds many counts of this clonotype. The chain carries TRBV7-2 and TRBJ2-4; 7 bases map to TRBD1. CDR1 is SGHTA and CDR2 is FQGNSA in the germline V gene. The CDR3 runs to 13 residues. Trimming cost V 5 bases and J 4 bases; bases outside gene matches: 2. Here the CDR3 DNA reads TGTGCCAGCAGCCCGGGACAGAAAAACATTCAGTACTTC. As protein: CASSPGQKNIQYF.

Only a few counts were recorded for this clonotype. This chain uses TRBV7-9 with TRBJ1-5; D not certain. Looked up from germline, CDR1 is SEHNR and CDR2 is FQNEAQ (reference sequence). This CDR3 contains 16 residues. V was pared by 3 bases and J by 0 bases, with 12 bases between. This CDR3 is CASSLGRVGSNQPQHF. The CDR3 region has the DNA TGTGCCAGCAGCTTGGGAAGGGTGGGTAGCAATCAGCCCCAGCATTTT.

The CDR3 loop is CASHPPGGGEQFF. CDR3 in DNA: TGCGCCAGCCACCCTCCCGGGGGCGGTGAGCAGTTCTTC. The rearrangement uses TRBV5-1 and TRBJ2-1; D is tentatively TRBD1 or TRBD2 (6 bases each). Trimming took 7 bases from V and 9 from J, leaving 17 bases between them. CDR3 length equals 13 residues. Germline V gene lookup returns CDR1 SGHRS and CDR2 YFSETQ.

The chain recombines TRBV14 with TRBJ2-1, with unresolved D. In germline, CDR1 is SGHDN, CDR2 FVKESK. CDR3 length: 12 amino acids. V dropped 5 bases and J dropped 8 bases, with 10 bases sitting between them. The CDR3 nucleotides are TGTGCCAGCAGCTTTATAGTAGATGAGCAGTTCTTC. Its translation is CASSFIVDEQFF. Full variable domain (missing parts from reference TRBV14 and TRBJ2-1): EAGVTQFPSHSVIEKGQTVTLRCDPISGHDNLYWYRRVMGKEIKFLLHFVKESKQDESGMPNNRFLAERTGGTYSTLKVQPAELEDSGVYFCASSFIVDEQFFGPGTRLTVL.

This clonotype was counted many times. The rearrangement uses TRBV7-8 and TRBJ2-5, with D unclear. Trimming cost V 7 bases and J 2 bases, with 29 bases left between them. Looked up from germline, CDR1 is SGHVS and CDR2 is FQNEAQ. The CDR3 consists of 19 residues. In DNA form, the CDR3 reads TGTGCCAGCACCCACTCCCAACCTCTTGCAGTTAAGCTTCAAGAGACCCAGTACTTC. Its protein product is CASTHSQPLAVKLQETQYF.

The gene calls are TRBV20-1 and TRBJ2-7; 8 positions match TRBD2. After removal of 2 bases from V and 3 bases from J, the junction contained 9 bases not matched to a gene. This CDR3 is 15 amino acids long. The germline gives CDR1 DFQATT, CDR2 SNEGSKA (reference sequence). The CDR3 here is CSARPIAGMGYEQYF. The CDR3 bases are TGCAGTGCTAGACCCATAGCGGGAATGGGCTACGAGCAGTACTTC.

In this sample, this clonotype turned up a few times. The genes are TRBV11-1 and TRBJ1-5; D remains ambiguous. Germline V CDR1 and CDR2: SGHAT, FQDESV (reference sequence). This CDR3 comprises 15 residues. Trimming removed 2 bases from V and 0 bases from J, with 8 bases in between. The CDR3 loop is CASSLSPDSNQPQHF. As DNA, the CDR3 is TGTGCCAGCAGCTTATCCCCGGATAGCAATCAGCCCCAGCATTTT.

This clonotype was observed a single time. V is TRBV12-3 or TRBV12-4 and J is TRBJ1-6, with D possibly TRBD1 on 5 matching bases. The V end lost 6 bases, the J end lost 8 bases, and 14 bases lay between the germline ends. The CDR3 loop spans 14 amino acids. The DNA of the CDR3 is TGTGCCAGCAGCCGCGGCTTGGGGGATTCACCCCTCCACTTT. Amino acids: CASSRGLGDSPLHF.

V and J are TRBV2 and TRBJ2-3, with D perhaps TRBD1 (6 bases). The CDR3 is 14 residues long. The germline V and J ends were trimmed by 6 bases and 4 bases, with 14 bases remaining between them. CDR1 is SNHLY and CDR2 is FYNNEI in the germline V gene. The CDR3, as DNA: TGTGCCAGCAGAGCGAAGGGGGTTGCAGATACGCAGTATTTT. This encodes CASRAKGVADTQYF.

The chain combines TRBV7-9 with TRBJ2-3; 8 bases align to TRBD2. Germline CDR1 and CDR2: SEHNR and FQNEAQ (reference sequence). Trimming took 5 bases from V and 0 from J; bases not matched to a gene: 10. This CDR3 is built from 17 residues. CDR3: CASSPALAGTSTDTQYF. The DNA of the CDR3 is TGTGCCAGCAGCCCCGCCTTAGCGGGAACTAGCACAGATACGCAGTATTTT.

The V gene is TRBV7-2, the J gene TRBJ2-7; D unclear. The germline V and J ends were trimmed by 0 bases and 2 bases, with 17 bases remaining between them. Looked up from germline, CDR1 is SGHTA and CDR2 is FQGNSA. The CDR3 loop spans 17 amino acids. This CDR3 is CASSLAVSRRGAYEQYF. The CDR3 DNA reads as TGTGCCAGCAGCTTAGCGGTATCACGAAGAGGAGCCTACGAGCAGTACTTC.

The chain links TRBV28 to TRBJ1-4; 7 bases agree with TRBD1. The CDR3 is 15 residues long. V lost 1 base and J lost 4; bases outside the gene matches: 3. Germline CDR1 reads MDHEN; CDR2 reads SYDVKM. CDR3 amino acids: CASSLSGTVNEKLFF. CDR3 DNA: TGTGCCAGCAGTTTATCAGGGACAGTTAATGAAAAACTGTTTTTT.

This clonotype was counted only a few times. V gene TRBV10-3 combines with J gene TRBJ1-1, with TRBD1 as a possible D gene (5 bases). CDR1 and CDR2 (germline): ENHRY, SYGVKD. The CDR3 runs 14 residues. Trimming removed 3 bases from V and 2 bases from J, with 10 bases in between. CDR3 region: CAISDRGYNTEAFF. In nucleotides, the CDR3 is TGTGCCATCAGTGATAGGGGATATAACACTGAAGCTTTCTTT.

This clonotype showed up just a few times. The gene calls are TRBV7-3 and TRBJ2-2; D is uncertain. The V end was cut by 5 bases, the J end by 6 bases, with 10 bases between. The CDR3 extends over 13 amino acids. From germline, CDR1 is SGHTA and CDR2 FQGTGA. The CDR3 sequence is CASSDSVAGELFF. For the CDR3, the DNA is TGTGCCAGCAGCGACTCGGTGGCCGGGGAGCTGTTTTTT.

Only a few counts were recorded for this clonotype. The chain joins TRBV4-1 to TRBJ2-5, with 9 bases matching TRBD2. J gave up 3 bases and V 0 bases, and 11 bases lay outside the gene matches. CDR1 is MGHRA, CDR2 YSYEKL, per germline. The CDR3 covers 18 residues. This CDR3 is CASSQDRSLASGKETQYF. For the CDR3, the DNA is TGCGCCAGCAGCCAAGATCGATCATTGGCTAGCGGGAAAGAGACCCAGTACTTC.

J is TRBJ1-1 and V is TRBV5-6, with D possibly matching TRBD1 (6 bases). Trimming shortened V by 2 bases and J by 7 bases, and 12 bases separated the two germline ends. The germline V gene has CDR1 SGHDT and CDR2 YYEEEE. The CDR3 totals 13 residues. Written as DNA, the CDR3 is TGTGCCAGCAGCTTTGGACAGTTGAATGAAGCTTTCTTT. Its translation: CASSFGQLNEAFF.

This clonotype occurred a few times. V is TRBV7-8 and J is TRBJ2-7; TRBD1 is a possible D gene (6 bases). CDR3 length: 15 residues. Per germline, CDR1 SGHVS and CDR2 FQNEAQ. V was trimmed by 5 bases and J by 6 bases, leaving 20 bases between them. The CDR3 DNA reads as TGTGCCAGCAGCCCATGGGACACCTCAGCGAGCGAGCAGTACTTC. It is translated as CASSPWDTSASEQYF.

This clonotype was recorded at least ten times. V is TRBV7-8 and J is TRBJ2-1; 10 bases map to TRBD2. After removal of 3 bases from V and 7 bases from J, the junction contained 12 bases not matched to a gene. CDR1 and CDR2 from the germline V gene are SGHVS and FQNEAQ. This CDR3 has 17 residues. In DNA, the CDR3 is TGTGCCAGCAGCTTCGTATCAAGCGGGAGGGCCAGGAATGAGCAGTTCTTC. Protein product: CASSFVSSGRARNEQFF.

The chain joins TRBV11-2 to TRBJ2-5; possibly TRBD1 or TRBD2 for D (5 bases each). The CDR3 is 14 residues long. Germline CDR1 SGHAT, CDR2 FQNNGV. Trimming removed 1 base at V and 5 bases at J, with 11 bases between. The chain's CDR3 is CASSLVPGTETQYF. In DNA form, the CDR3 reads TGTGCCAGCAGCTTAGTCCCAGGGACCGAGACCCAGTACTTC. Full variable domain (missing parts from reference TRBV11-2 and TRBJ2-5): EAGVAQSPRYKIIEKRQSVAFWCNPISGHATLYWYQQILGQGPKLLIQFQNNGVVDDSQLPKDRFSAERLKGVDSTLKIQPAKLEDSAVYLCASSLVPGTETQYFGPGTRLLVL.

This clonotype was recorded a few times. The chain is built from TRBV29-1 and TRBJ1-1; a weak D match, TRBD1 (6 bases). The CDR3 is 12 amino acids. Germline-derived CDR1 and CDR2 are SQVTM and ANQGSEA. The ends were cut back, 3 bases at V and 10 bases at J, with 15 bases in the middle. The CDR3 is CSVDEGEGRAFF. The DNA of the CDR3 is TGCAGCGTTGACGAGGGGGAAGGACGAGCTTTCTTT.

This clonotype was counted only a few times. The chain is built from TRBV7-8 and TRBJ2-7, with D maybe TRBD2 (6 bases). CDR1 SGHVS and CDR2 FQNEAQ come from the germline V gene. Trimming took 4 bases from V and 1 from J, leaving 11 bases between them. This CDR3 region has 14 residues. This CDR3 reads CASSSGLFSYEQYF. CDR3 DNA sequence: TGTGCCAGCAGCTCGGGACTTTTTTCCTACGAGCAGTACTTC.

This clonotype was detected only a few times. This chain connects TRBV20-1 to TRBJ2-1; 10 bases map to TRBD2. Trimming took 0 bases from V and 8 from J; bases not matched to a gene: 7. CDR3 size: 15 residues. Germline loops: CDR1 DFQATT, CDR2 SNEGSKA (reference sequence). DNA of the CDR3: TGCAGTGCTAGAGAGCGAGCGGGAGGGGCCTATGAGCAGTTCTTC. Translating it yields CSARERAGGAYEQFF.

The chain carries TRBV28 and TRBJ2-7, with no clear D. This CDR3 has 15 amino acids. Germline CDR1 and CDR2: MDHEN and SYDVKM. Trimming left V 7 bases short and J 4 bases short, with 20 bases between. CDR3 in amino acids: CASTTPSNFGYEQYF. The DNA for the CDR3 is TGTGCCAGCACTACCCCGAGCAACTTCGGGTACGAGCAGTACTTC.